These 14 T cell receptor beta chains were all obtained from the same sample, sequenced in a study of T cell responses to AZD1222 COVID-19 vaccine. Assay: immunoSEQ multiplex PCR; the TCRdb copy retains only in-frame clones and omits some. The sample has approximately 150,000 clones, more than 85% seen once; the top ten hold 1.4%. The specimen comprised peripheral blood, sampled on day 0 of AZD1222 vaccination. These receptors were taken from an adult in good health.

The CDR3 sequence is CATSSRYVDTQYF. CDR3 nucleotide sequence: TGTGCCACCAGCAGTCGCTATGTGGATACGCAGTATTTT. The chain combines TRBV15 with TRBJ2-3; D not resolved. Trimming shortened V by 3 bases and J by 6 bases, and 10 bases separated the two germline ends. There are 13 residues in the CDR3. CDR1 LNHNV and CDR2 YYDKDF come from the germline V gene (reference sequence).

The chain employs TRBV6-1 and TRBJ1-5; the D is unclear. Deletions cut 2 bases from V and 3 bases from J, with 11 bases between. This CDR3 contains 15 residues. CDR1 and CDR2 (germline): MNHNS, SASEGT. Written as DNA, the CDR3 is TGTGCCAGCAGTGAACTACGAGGGTACAATCAGCCCCAGCATTTT. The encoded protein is CASSELRGYNQPQHF.

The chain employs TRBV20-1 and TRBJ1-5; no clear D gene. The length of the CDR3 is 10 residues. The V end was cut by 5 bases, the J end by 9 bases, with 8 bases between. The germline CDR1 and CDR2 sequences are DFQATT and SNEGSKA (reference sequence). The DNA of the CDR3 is TGCAGTGCTGGCTGGGGGCCCCAGCATTTT. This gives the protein CSAGWGPQHF.

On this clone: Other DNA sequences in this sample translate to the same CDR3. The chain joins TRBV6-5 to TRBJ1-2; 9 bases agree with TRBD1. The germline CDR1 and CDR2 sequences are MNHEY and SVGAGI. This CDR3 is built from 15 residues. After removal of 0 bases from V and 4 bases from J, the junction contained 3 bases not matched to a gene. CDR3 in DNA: TGTGCCAGCAGTTACTCGCCGGGACAGGGCTATGGCTACACCTTC. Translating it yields CASSYSPGQGYGYTF.

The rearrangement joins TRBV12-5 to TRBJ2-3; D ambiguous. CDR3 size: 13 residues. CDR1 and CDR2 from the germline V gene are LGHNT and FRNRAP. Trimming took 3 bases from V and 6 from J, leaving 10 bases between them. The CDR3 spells CASGLQPGDTQYF. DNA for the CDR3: TGTGCTAGTGGTTTACAACCTGGGGATACGCAGTATTTT.

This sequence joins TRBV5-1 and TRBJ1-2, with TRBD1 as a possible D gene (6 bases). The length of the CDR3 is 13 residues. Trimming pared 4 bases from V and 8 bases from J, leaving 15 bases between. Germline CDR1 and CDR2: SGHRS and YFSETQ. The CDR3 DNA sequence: TGCGCCAGCAGCCTCATACAGGGACGCGGCTACACCTTC. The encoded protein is CASSLIQGRGYTF.

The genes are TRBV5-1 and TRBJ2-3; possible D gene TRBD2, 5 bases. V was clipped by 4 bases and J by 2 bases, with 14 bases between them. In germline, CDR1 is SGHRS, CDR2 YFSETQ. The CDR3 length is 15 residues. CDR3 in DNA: TGCGCCAGCAGCATCGGACTGGACCTCACAGATACGCAGTATTTT. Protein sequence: CASSIGLDLTDTQYF.

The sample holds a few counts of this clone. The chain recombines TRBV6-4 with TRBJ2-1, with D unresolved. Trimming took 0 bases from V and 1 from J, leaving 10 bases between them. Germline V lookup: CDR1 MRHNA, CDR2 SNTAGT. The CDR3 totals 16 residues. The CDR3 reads CASSDSERLSYNEQFF. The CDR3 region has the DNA TGTGCCAGCAGTGACTCGGAAAGGCTGTCCTACAATGAGCAGTTCTTC.

The CDR3 reads CASGSRDSDTGELFF. The CDR3 DNA sequence: TGTGCTAGTGGTTCCCGGGACAGCGACACCGGGGAGCTGTTTTTT. The J gene is TRBJ2-2, the V gene TRBV12-5, with 7 bases matching TRBD1. Germline V CDR1 and CDR2: LGHNT, FRNRAP. The CDR3 consists of 15 residues. The V and J ends lost 4 bases and 3 bases, in that order; junction bases with no gene match: 5.

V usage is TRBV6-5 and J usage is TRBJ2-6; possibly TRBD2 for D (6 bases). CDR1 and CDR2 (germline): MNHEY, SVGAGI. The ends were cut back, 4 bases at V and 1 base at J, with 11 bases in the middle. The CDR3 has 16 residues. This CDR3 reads CASSFTGGSGANVLTF. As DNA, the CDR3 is TGTGCCAGCAGTTTCACCGGGGGTTCTGGGGCCAACGTCCTGACTTTC.

CDR3 coding DNA: TGCGCCAGCAGCTTGGGACAGTCCTATGGCTACACCTTC. It specifies CASSLGQSYGYTF. The V call is TRBV5-1, the J call TRBJ1-2; possibly TRBD1 for D (5 bases). Germline values: CDR1 SGHRS, CDR2 YFSETQ. There are 13 residues in the CDR3. V was cut by 0 bases and J by 4 bases, with 7 bases left in between.

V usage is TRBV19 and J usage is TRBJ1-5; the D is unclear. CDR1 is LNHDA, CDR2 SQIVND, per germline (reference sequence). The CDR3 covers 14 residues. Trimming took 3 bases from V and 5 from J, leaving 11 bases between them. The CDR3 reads CASSMTKGDQPQHF. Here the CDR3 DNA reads TGTGCCAGTAGTATGACTAAAGGAGATCAGCCCCAGCATTTT.

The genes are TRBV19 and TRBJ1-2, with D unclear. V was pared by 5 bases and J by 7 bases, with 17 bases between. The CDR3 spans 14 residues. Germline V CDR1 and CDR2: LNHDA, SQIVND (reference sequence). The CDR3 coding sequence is TGTGCCAGTAGTCTCGGACGGTCCCGGGGTGGCTACACCTTC. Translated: CASSLGRSRGGYTF.

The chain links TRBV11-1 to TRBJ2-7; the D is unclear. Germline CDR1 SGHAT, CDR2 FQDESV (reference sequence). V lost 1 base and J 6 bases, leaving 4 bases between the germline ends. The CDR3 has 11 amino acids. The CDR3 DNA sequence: TGTGCCAGCAGCTTAGAAACCGAGCAGTACTTC. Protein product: CASSLETEQYF.